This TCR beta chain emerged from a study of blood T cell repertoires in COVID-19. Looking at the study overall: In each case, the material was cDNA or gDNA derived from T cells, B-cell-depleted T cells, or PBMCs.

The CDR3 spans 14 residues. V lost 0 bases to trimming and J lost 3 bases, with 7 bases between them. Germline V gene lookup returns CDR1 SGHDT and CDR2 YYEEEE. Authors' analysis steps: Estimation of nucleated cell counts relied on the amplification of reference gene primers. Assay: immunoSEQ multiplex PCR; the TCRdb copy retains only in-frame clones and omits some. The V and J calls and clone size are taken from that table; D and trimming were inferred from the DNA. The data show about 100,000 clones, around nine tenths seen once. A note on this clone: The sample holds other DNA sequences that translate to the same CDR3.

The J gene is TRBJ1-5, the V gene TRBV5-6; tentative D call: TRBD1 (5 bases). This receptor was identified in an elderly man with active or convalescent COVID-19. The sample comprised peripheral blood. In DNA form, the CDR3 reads TGTGCCAGCAGCTTGGCGGGGGTCAATCAGCCCCAGCATTTT. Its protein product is CASSLAGVNQPQHF.